The rows below give T cell receptor beta chains drawn from one sample of a study of blood T cell repertoires in COVID-19. Only in-frame clones appear in the TCRdb table, and some are missing; sequencing was by immunoSEQ multiplex PCR. The data show fewer than 250,000 clones, roughly 89% seen once. The source material was PBMCs or T cells enriched from blood (not recorded which). The receptors stem from a man aged 30-40 years who had been exposed to COVID-19. The CDR3 runs from the conserved cysteine through the conserved F or W. The order of the fields is clone size, V gene, J gene, D gene, CDR3 protein, CDR3 DNA. A D gene is named only where the DNA matches it firmly. Not every row has a clone size; where given, it reads once, few, many or a size class.

size: NA
V: TRBV5-1
J: TRBJ2-3
D: TRBD2
CDR3: CASSGFGGGSSTDTQYF
DNA: TGCGCCAGCAGCGGATTTGGCGGGGGATCTAGCACAGATACGCAGTATTTT

size: NA
V: TRBV15
J: TRBJ1-4
D: TRBD1
CDR3: CATSPDTGGASEKLFF
DNA: TGTGCCACCAGCCCTGATACAGGGGGCGCGAGTGAAAAACTGTTTTTT

size: NA
V: TRBV9
J: TRBJ2-2
D: NA
CDR3: CASSVVLNTGELFF
DNA: TGTGCCAGCAGCGTAGTTCTGAACACCGGGGAGCTGTTTTTT

size: NA
V: TRBV7-8
J: TRBJ1-2
D: TRBD1
CDR3: CASSLDRAERGYGYTF
DNA: TGTGCCAGCAGCTTGGACAGGGCCGAACGGGGCTATGGCTACACCTTC

size: NA
V: TRBV7-2
J: TRBJ2-2
D: TRBD2
CDR3: CASSLYSGVNTGELFF
DNA: TGTGCCAGCAGCCTCTACAGCGGGGTGAACACCGGGGAGCTGTTTTTT

size: NA
V: TRBV3-1/TRBV3-2
J: TRBJ1-5
D: NA
CDR3: CASSRRGANQPQHF
DNA: TGTGCCAGCAGCCGCAGGGGCGCCAATCAGCCCCAGCATTTT

size: NA
V: TRBV10-3
J: TRBJ2-1
D: TRBD2
CDR3: CAISEGLAGLPEQFF
DNA: TGTGCCATCAGTGAGGGCCTAGCGGGGCTCCCTGAGCAGTTCTTC

size: NA
V: TRBV2
J: TRBJ1-3
D: NA
CDR3: CASSTSSGNTIYF
DNA: TGTGCCAGCTCCACAAGCTCTGGAAACACCATATATTTT

size: once
V: TRBV29-1
J: TRBJ1-6
D: TRBD1
CDR3: CSVGTGYNSPLHF
DNA: TGCAGCGTAGGGACAGGGTATAATTCACCCCTCCACTTT

size: NA
V: TRBV2
J: TRBJ2-5
D: TRBD2
CDR3: CASSGLAGSQETQYF
DNA: TGTGCCAGCAGTGGACTAGCGGGTTCCCAAGAGACCCAGTACTTC

size: NA
V: TRBV25-1
J: TRBJ1-4
D: TRBD1
CDR3: CASSTGQGNQKLFF
DNA: TGTGCCAGCAGTACGGGACAGGGCAATCAAAAACTGTTTTTT

size: NA
V: TRBV9
J: TRBJ2-3
D: TRBD1
CDR3: CASSKRRGSTDTQYF
DNA: TGTGCCAGCAGCAAGCGCAGGGGGAGCACAGATACGCAGTATTTT